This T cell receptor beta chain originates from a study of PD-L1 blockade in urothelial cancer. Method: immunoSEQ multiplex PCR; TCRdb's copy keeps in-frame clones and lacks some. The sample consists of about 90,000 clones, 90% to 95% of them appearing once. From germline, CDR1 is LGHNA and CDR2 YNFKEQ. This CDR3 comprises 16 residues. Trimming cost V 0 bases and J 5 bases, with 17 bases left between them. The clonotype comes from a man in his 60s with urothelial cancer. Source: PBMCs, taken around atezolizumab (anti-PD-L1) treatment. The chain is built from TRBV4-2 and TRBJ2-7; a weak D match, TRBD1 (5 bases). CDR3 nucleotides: TGTGCCAGCAGCCAAGAAGTCCAGGGTAGTAATAACGAGCAGTACTTC. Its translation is CASSQEVQGSNNEQYF.